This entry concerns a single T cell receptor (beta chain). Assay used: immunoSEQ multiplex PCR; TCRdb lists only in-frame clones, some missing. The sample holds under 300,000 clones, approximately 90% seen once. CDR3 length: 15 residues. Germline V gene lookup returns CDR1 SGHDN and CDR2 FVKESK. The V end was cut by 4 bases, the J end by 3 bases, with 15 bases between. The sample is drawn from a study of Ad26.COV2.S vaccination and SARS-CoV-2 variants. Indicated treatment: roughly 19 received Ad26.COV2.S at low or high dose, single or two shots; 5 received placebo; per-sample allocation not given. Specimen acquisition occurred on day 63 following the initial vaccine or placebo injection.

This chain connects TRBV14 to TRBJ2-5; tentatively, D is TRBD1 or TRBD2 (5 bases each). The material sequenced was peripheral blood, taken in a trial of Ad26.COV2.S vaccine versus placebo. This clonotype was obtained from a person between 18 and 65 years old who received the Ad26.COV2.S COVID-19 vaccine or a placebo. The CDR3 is CASSPFRGVKETQYF. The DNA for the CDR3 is TGTGCCAGCAGCCCCTTTCGAGGGGTAAAAGAGACCCAGTACTTC.